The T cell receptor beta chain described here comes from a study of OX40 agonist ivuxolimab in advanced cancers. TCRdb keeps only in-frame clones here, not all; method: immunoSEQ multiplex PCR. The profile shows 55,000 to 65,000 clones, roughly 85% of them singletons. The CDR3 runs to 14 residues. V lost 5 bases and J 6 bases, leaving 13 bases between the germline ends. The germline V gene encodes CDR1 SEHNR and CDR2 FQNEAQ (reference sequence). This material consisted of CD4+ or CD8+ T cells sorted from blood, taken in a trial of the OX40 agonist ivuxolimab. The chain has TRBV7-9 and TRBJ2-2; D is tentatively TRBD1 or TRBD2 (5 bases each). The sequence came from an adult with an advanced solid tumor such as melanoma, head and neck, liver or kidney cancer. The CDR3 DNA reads TGTGCCAGCAGCCCTACGGGGCGGGCCGGGGAGCTGTTTTTT. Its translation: CASSPTGRAGELFF. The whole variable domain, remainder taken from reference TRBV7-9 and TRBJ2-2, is DTGVSQNPRHKITKRGQNVTFRCDPISEHNRLYWYRQTLGQGPEFLTYFQNEAQLEKSRLLSDRFSAERPKGSFSTLEIQRTEQGDSAMYLCASSPTGRAGELFFGEGSRLTVL.